One T cell receptor (beta chain) is described in this entry. The antigen remains undetermined. The Oncomine TCR Beta short-read assay sequenced DNA from cultured CD4+ T cells. In TCRdb, the PCR reads were re-called with MiXCR into one record per CDR3 protein. The sample has 25,000 to 30,000 distinct CDR3 sequences; roughly 60% are singletons. This entry comes from a study of vaccination and CD4 T cells after COVID-19. Specified treatment: roughly 10-day PBMC culture with coronavirus spike peptide pools or control peptides (ViraFEST assay). Material: CD4+ T cells from blood, cultured in vitro, obtained after SARS-CoV-2 vaccination. The source of this sequence is a human donor who received a COVID-19 vaccine.

CDR3 nucleotide sequence: TGTGCCAGCAGTTACTCGATAGCGGGGGGAAACGAGCAGTACTTC. This translates into CASSYSIAGGNEQYF. V and J are TRBV6-5 and TRBJ2-7, with 10 bases identical to TRBD2. CDR3 length equals 15 residues. J gave up 5 bases and V 0 bases, and 4 bases lay outside the gene matches. Germline V gives CDR1 MNHEY, CDR2 SVGAGI.